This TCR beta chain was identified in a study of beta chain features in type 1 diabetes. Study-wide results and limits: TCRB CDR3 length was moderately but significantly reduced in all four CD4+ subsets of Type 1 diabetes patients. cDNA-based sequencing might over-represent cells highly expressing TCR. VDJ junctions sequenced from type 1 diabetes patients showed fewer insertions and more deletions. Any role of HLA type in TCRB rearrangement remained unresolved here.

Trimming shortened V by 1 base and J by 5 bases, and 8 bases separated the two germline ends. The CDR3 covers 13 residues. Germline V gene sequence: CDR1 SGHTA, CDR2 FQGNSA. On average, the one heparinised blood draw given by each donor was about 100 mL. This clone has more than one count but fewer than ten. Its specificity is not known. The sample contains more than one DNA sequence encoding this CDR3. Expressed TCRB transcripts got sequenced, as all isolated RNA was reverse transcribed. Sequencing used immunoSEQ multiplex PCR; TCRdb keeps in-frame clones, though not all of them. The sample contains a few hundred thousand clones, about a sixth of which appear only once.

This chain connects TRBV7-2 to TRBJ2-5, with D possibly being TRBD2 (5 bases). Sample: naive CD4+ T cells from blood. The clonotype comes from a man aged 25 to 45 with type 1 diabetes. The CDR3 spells CASSLVGGETQYF. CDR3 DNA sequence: TGTGCCAGCAGCTTAGTGGGCGGGGAGACCCAGTACTTC.